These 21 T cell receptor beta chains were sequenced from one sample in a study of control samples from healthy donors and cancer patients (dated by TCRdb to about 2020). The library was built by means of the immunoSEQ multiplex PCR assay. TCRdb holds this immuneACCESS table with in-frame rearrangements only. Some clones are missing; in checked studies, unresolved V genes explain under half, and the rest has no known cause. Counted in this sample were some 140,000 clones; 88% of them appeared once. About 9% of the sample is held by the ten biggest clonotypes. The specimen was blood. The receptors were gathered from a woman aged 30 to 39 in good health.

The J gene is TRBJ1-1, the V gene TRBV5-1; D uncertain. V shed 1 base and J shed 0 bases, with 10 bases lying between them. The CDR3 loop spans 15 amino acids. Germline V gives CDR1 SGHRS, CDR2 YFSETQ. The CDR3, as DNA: TGCGCCAGCAGCTTGACGGGAACAGTGAACACTGAAGCTTTCTTT. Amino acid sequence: CASSLTGTVNTEAFF.

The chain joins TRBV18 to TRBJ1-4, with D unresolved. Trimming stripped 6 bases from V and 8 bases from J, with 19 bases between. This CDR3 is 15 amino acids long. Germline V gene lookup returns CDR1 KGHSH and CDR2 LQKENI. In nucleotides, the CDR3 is TGTGCCAGCTCCCCAAGTACGGGCGCTTGGGAAAAACTGTTTTTT. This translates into CASSPSTGAWEKLFF.

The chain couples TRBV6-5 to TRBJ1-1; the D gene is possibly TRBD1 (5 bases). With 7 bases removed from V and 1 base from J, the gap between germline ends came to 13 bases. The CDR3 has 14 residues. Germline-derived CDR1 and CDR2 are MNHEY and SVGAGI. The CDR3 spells CASINPGGNTEAFF. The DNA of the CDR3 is TGTGCCAGCATCAACCCCGGGGGGAACACTGAAGCTTTCTTT.

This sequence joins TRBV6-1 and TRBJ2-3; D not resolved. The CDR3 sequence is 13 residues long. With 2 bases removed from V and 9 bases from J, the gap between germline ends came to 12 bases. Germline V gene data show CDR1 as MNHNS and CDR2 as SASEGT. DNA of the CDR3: TGTGCCAGCAGTGAAATTTTGCGGAGCACGCAGTATTTT. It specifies CASSEILRSTQYF.

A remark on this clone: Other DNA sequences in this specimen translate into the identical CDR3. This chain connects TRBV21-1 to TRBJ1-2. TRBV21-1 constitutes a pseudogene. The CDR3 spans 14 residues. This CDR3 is CASSKVRGFYGYTF. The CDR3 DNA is TGTGCCAGCAGCAAAGTGAGAGGGTTCTATGGCTACACCTTC.

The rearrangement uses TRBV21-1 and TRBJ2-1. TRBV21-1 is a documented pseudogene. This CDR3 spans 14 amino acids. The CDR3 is CASSYRSRGDEQFF. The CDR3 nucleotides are TGTGCCAGCAGTTACAGGAGCCGAGGGGATGAGCAGTTCTTC.

The CDR3 nucleotides read TGTGCCAGCAGCCCCCAAGAGACCCAGTACTTC. Translation gives CASSPQETQYF. The V call is TRBV28, the J call TRBJ2-5; no reliable D call. Germline V CDR1 and CDR2: MDHEN, SYDVKM. The CDR3 loop spans 11 amino acids. Trimming cost V 6 bases and J 1 base, with 3 bases left between them.

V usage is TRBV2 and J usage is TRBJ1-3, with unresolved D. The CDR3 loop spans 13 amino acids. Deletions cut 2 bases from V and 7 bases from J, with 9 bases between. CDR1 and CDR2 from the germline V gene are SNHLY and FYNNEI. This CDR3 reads CASSERRVNTIYF. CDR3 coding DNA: TGTGCCAGCAGTGAACGGCGGGTCAACACCATATATTTT.

CDR3 sequence: CASSIDGSGTGRRKLFF. DNA for the CDR3: TGTGCCAGTAGTATAGATGGGTCCGGGACAGGGCGCAGAAAACTGTTTTTT. This chain joins TRBV19 and TRBJ1-4, with 9 bases identical to TRBD1. Unmatched junction bases numbered 12, after V lost 0 bases and J lost 10 bases. The CDR3 is 17 amino acids. The germline CDR1 and CDR2 sequences are LNHDA and SQIVND (reference sequence).

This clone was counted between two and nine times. The CDR3 protein is CASSQGLLQPNSYEQYF. Here the CDR3 DNA reads TGTGCCAGCAGCCAAGGGTTGCTCCAGCCTAACTCCTACGAGCAGTACTTC. V gene TRBV4-2 combines with J gene TRBJ2-7; D remains ambiguous. The CDR3 contains 17 residues. Trimming pared 1 base from V and 0 bases from J, leaving 16 bases between. Per germline, CDR1 LGHNA and CDR2 YNFKEQ.

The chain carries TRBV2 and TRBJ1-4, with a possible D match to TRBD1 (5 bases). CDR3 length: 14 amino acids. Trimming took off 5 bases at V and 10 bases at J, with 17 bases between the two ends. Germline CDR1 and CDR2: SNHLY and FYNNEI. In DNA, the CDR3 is TGTGCCAGCAGTCCGGACGGGGCGGCGGCAAAACTGTTTTTT. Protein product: CASSPDGAAAKLFF.

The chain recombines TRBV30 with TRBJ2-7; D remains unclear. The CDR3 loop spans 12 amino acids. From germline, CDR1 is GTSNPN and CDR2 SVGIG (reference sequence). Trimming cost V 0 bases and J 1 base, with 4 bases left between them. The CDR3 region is CAWSVGSYEQYF. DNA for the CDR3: TGTGCCTGGAGTGTGGGGTCCTACGAGCAGTACTTC.

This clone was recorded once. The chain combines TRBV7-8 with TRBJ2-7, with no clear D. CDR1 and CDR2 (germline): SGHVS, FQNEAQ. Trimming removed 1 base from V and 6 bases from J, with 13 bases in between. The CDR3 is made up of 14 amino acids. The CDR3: CASSLGGVMGEQYF. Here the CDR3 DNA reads TGTGCCAGCAGCTTAGGTGGGGTCATGGGCGAGCAGTACTTC.

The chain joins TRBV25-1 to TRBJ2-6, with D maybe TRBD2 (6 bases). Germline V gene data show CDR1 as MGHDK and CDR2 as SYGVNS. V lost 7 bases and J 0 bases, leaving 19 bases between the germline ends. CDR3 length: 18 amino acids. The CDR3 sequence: CASNGSPGGVSGANVLTF. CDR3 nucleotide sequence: TGTGCCAGCAATGGATCCCCAGGAGGGGTCTCTGGGGCCAACGTCCTGACTTTC.

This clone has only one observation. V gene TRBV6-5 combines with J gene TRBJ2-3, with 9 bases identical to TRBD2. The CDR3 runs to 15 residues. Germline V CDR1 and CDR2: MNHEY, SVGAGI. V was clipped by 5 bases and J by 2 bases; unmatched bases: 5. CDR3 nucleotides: TGTGCCAGCAGTCCCCGGACTAGCGACACAGATACGCAGTATTTT. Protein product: CASSPRTSDTDTQYF.

In nucleotides, the CDR3 is TGTGCCAGCAGCCAAGATTCTGTGCGGGAGAGGAATGAGCAGTTCTTC. This sequence encodes CASSQDSVRERNEQFF. The chain couples TRBV3-1 (or the pseudogene TRBV3-2) to TRBJ2-1; TRBD2 agrees at 7 bases. The CDR3 has 16 residues. The trim removed 0 bases at V and 7 bases at J, leaving 9 bases unmatched. Germline CDR1 and CDR2: LGHDT and YNNKEL (reference sequence).

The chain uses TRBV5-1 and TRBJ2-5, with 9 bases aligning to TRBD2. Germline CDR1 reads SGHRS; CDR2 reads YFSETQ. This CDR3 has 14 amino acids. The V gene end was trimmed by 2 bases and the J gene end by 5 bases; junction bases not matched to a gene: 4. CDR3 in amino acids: CASSFSGSSETQYF. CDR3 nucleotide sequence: TGCGCCAGCAGCTTTAGCGGGAGCTCTGAGACCCAGTACTTC.

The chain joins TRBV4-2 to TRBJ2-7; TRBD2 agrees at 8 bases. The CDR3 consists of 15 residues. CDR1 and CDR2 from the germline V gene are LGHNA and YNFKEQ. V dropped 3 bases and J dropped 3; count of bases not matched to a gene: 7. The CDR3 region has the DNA TGTGCCAGCAGCCAGTGGATTAGCGGGATCTACGAGCAGTACTTC. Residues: CASSQWISGIYEQYF.

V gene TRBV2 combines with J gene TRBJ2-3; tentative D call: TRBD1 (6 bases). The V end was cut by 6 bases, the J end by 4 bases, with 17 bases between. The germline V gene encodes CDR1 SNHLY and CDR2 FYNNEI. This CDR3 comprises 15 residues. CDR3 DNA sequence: TGTGCCAGCAGGGTGAGCAGGGGATTCTCAGATACGCAGTATTTT. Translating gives CASRVSRGFSDTQYF.

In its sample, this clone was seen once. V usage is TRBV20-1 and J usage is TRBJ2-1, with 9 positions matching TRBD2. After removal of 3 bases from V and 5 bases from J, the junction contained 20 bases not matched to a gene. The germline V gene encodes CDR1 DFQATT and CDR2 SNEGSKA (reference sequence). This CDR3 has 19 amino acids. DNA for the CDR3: TGCAGTGCTAGTACCCTCCGGGCGGGAGGGGACATGGGGAACAATGAGCAGTTCTTC. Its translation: CSASTLRAGGDMGNNEQFF.

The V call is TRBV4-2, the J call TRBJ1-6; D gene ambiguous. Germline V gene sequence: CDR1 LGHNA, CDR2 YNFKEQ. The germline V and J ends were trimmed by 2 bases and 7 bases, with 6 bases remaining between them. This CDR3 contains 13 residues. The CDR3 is CASSQTRNSPLHF. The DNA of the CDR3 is TGTGCCAGCAGCCAAACGCGGAATTCACCCCTCCACTTT.